This T cell receptor (beta chain) was found in a study of shared clonotypes between healthy human individuals. Overall study findings and caveats: Estimated richness was generally greater in naive than memory subsets.

In the study's own analysis: For the immunoSEQ data, sequences were junction-only without quality scores, so filtering differed. Clones were read by immunoSEQ multiplex PCR, and TCRdb kept only the in-frame ones, dropping some. The V and J calls and clone size come from that table; D and trimming were worked out from the DNA. The table includes approximately 2,000,000 clones, just under 95% detected once. CD45RA+ naive and CD45RA-negative memory subsets were separated from CD4+ cells. Notes on this clone: Its antigen remains unidentified.

After removal of 5 bases from V and 5 bases from J, the junction contained 12 bases not matched to a gene. The V gene's germline CDR1 is SGHAT and CDR2 FQNNGV. This CDR3 is built from 16 residues. This sequence joins TRBV11-2 and TRBJ2-7; 10 nucleotides line up with TRBD2. This sequence was found in a man younger than 35 in good health. Some clones in this sample may be carry-over from other donors' samples. The material sequenced was naive CD4+ T cells from PBMCs. Specified subset: CD45RA+ positively selected. The CDR3 DNA reads TGTGCCAGCAGCCGACTAGCGGGCAGAGTAGGTAACGAGCAGTACTTC. Protein sequence: CASSRLAGRVGNEQYF.